What follows describes a single TCR beta chain. Taking its sample share into account, this clone is medium-sized (0.01 to 0.1%). The antigen this receptor binds is unknown. Base qualities are not recorded, but no much larger clone differs from it by a single base. This record belongs to a study of graft-versus-host responses after intestinal transplantation (dated by TCRdb to about 2021). General notes on the study: Multivisceral, liver-intestinal, or isolated intestinal transplants were received by the recipients. To identify alloreactive clones, pre-transplant mixed lymphocyte reaction products were sequenced and then compared with unstimulated pre-transplant donor and recipient T cells. A cohort of roughly 25 intestinal transplant recipients, including one retransplant, was enrolled, and a few patients lacking pretransplant specimens were excluded. A peak of at least 4% donor T cells among recipient peripheral blood mononuclear cells was the definition used for donor T cell macrochimerism. Instead of going to the commercial service, samples from a few later patients were sequenced in-house on an Illumina MiSeq and processed with MiXCR. Every recipient was given anti-thymocyte globulin induction, then maintenance tacrolimus and steroids for roughly 3 years. Graft-versus-host and host-versus-graft alloreactive T cell clones were tracked in the graft, circulation and bone marrow after intestinal transplantation using bulk TCR-beta CDR3 sequencing. General study outcomes and caveats: Early after transplant, declines in HvG clones were associated with peak levels of circulating GvH clones. In patients with donor T cell macrochimerism, the allografts had high GvH to HvG T cell clonal ratios. The conclusions were limited by the relatively low number and heterogeneity of the intestinal transplant patients. GvH clones were detected in recipient bone marrow, and some of these GvH clones were observed earlier in ileal mucosa or blood, consistent with an intestinal mucosal origin.

To isolate intraepithelial and lamina propria lymphocytes from graft specimens, dithiothreitol, EDTA incubations and collagenase D digestion were used. Bulk TCR-beta sequencing was performed on serial intestinal graft biopsy specimens collected as late as 600 days after transplant. Libraries were constructed by the immunoSEQ multiplex PCR assay. High-throughput TCR-beta CDR3 sequencing of genomic DNA from most patients was performed by Adaptive Biotechnologies. In the original analysis: TCR sequencing data were retrieved from Adaptive's ImmunoSEQ software for some 19 patients, whereas three other patients were processed with MiXCR and VDJtools. CDR3 nucleotide sequences shared between donor and recipient were removed because their origin could not be assigned. At least 2-fold expansion over unstimulated cells and a minimum CFSE-low frequency of 0.002% (template counts) or 0.001% (read counts) were required for clones to be classified as alloreactive. Clones detected in sequenced pre-transplant spleen, lymph node, or MLR CFSE-low populations of the donor or recipient were defined as mappable. The cumulative frequency of alloreactive clones was calculated as a percentage of all sequences, weighted by copy number. As stored in TCRdb, this immuneACCESS dataset retains in-frame rearrangements with V and J assigned. A fraction of the clones does not appear; measured against another copy, unresolved V genes explain less than half of the discrepancy, and the remainder lacks a known reason. V and J calls and clone size follow that table, whereas D and trimming were derived from the DNA. This sample holds roughly 27,000 clones; around four fifths were observed only once. Jointly, the top ten make up approximately 3% of the sample.

The junction shows trimming of 7 bases on V and 4 bases on J, plus 16 bases between the germline ends. The germline V gene sets CDR1 to MNHNS and CDR2 to SASEGT. The CDR3, from cysteine to phenylalanine, totals 14 residues. CDR3 DNA is the only sequence kept; it has 42 bases, read in frame from the first base. Sequencing was performed on ileum tissue, taken 98 days after intestinal transplantation. The V gene is TRBV6-1 and the J gene is TRBJ1-2; the D gene is possibly TRBD1, with 6 bases matching. The TCR sequence derives from a human patient who received an intestinal transplant, so some T cells may come from the graft donor. In nucleotides, the sequence is TGTGCCAGCAATCCTCCAGGGGAACTCTATGGCTACACCTTC. It translates to CASNPPGELYGYTF.